These 32 T cell receptor beta chains share one sample of origin, sequenced in a study of cytomegalovirus exposure and HLA in healthy donors. 60 Vbeta and 13 Jbeta primers were used in PCR. Assay used: immunoSEQ multiplex PCR; TCRdb lists only in-frame clones, some missing. The table counts 100,000 to 150,000 clones; roughly 3.5% lies in the top ten. Material: PBMCs. All receptors derive from a man between 18 and 35 years old in good health and CMV-seronegative.

V gene TRBV11-2 combines with J gene TRBJ1-1, with D perhaps matching TRBD1 (5 bases). This CDR3 has 15 residues. Trimming cost V 2 bases and J 1 base, with 11 bases left between them. CDR1 and CDR2 (germline): SGHAT, FQNNGV. The CDR3 DNA reads TGTGCCAGCAGCTTAACCTCGACAGCGAACACTGAAGCTTTCTTT. It encodes CASSLTSTANTEAFF.

The chain carries TRBV4-1 and TRBJ2-2, with D possibly being TRBD1 (6 bases). There are 15 residues in the CDR3. V was shortened by 3 bases and J by 1 base, with 9 bases between the two germline ends. Per the germline V gene, CDR1 is MGHRA and CDR2 is YSYEKL. The CDR3 DNA is TGCGCCAGCAGCCAGGTCAGGGGGAACACCGGGGAGCTGTTTTTT. Translating gives CASSQVRGNTGELFF.

DNA for the CDR3: TGTGCCAGCAGCTTAGGCGGGCGGAGCGGGGGGGCCCGGTGGTACGGTGAGCAGTTCTTC. Protein: CASSLGGRSGGARWYGEQFF. The chain joins TRBV13 to TRBJ2-1, with 10 bases matching TRBD2. The CDR3 loop spans 20 amino acids. V lost 0 bases, J lost 9 bases, and 20 bases stayed unmatched. The V gene's germline CDR1 is PRHDT and CDR2 FYEKMQ (reference sequence).

J is TRBJ2-3 and V is TRBV4-2; D not resolved. The CDR3 consists of 15 residues. The germline CDR1 and CDR2 sequences are LGHNA and YNFKEQ. The ends were cut back, 0 bases at V and 2 bases at J, with 9 bases in the middle. CDR3 nucleotide sequence: TGTGCCAGCAGCCAAGAGGGCCAGAACACAGATACGCAGTATTTT. The encoded protein is CASSQEGQNTDTQYF.

The rearrangement uses TRBV11-2 and TRBJ1-1; a weak D match, TRBD1 (5 bases). Per the germline V gene, CDR1 is SGHAT and CDR2 is FQNNGV. V was trimmed by 2 bases and J by 1 base, leaving 5 bases between them. The CDR3 spans 13 residues. This chain's CDR3 is CASSLQGNTEAFF. The CDR3 nucleotides are TGTGCCAGCAGCTTACAGGGGAACACTGAAGCTTTCTTT.

V is TRBV29-1 and J is TRBJ2-1; TRBD2 aligns across 13 bases. Germline loops: CDR1 SQVTM, CDR2 ANQGSEA. With 8 bases clipped from V and 7 bases from J, the junction kept 8 bases outside the gene matches. The CDR3 is 14 amino acids. The CDR3 DNA is TGCAGCTCTACTAGCGGGAGGGCCGGGAATGAGCAGTTCTTC. Encoded protein: CSSTSGRAGNEQFF.

The chain carries TRBV12-5 and TRBJ2-5; D is possibly TRBD2 (7 bases). V gave up 2 bases and J gave up 7 bases, with 11 bases separating them. The CDR3 consists of 13 residues. The germline gives CDR1 LGHNT, CDR2 FRNRAP. The CDR3 DNA reads as TGTGCTAGTGGTTTGAACAGGGAGGGGACCCAGTACTTC. Amino acids: CASGLNREGTQYF. Drawing the rest from reference TRBV12-5 and TRBJ2-5, the complete variable domain is DARVTQTPRHKVTEMGQEVTMRCQPILGHNTVFWYRQTMMQGLELLAYFRNRAPLDDSGMPKDRFSAEMPDATLATLKIQPSEPRDSAVYFCASGLNREGTQYFGPGTRLLVL.

The CDR3 nucleotides read TGTGCCAGCAGCTCCTTGACAGTGAGCTACGAGCAGTACTTC. Its translation is CASSSLTVSYEQYF. V and J are TRBV7-8 and TRBJ2-7; a weak D match, TRBD1 (5 bases). Trimming pared 4 bases from V and 3 bases from J, leaving 13 bases between. In germline, CDR1 is SGHVS, CDR2 FQNEAQ. The CDR3 is 14 residues long.

As to this clone: The CDR3 carries no conserved terminal phenylalanine or tryptophan, so it likely arises from a read error. This chain joins TRBV5-4 and TRBJ2-7, with 10 positions matching TRBD2. V was clipped by 4 bases and J by 3 bases; unmatched bases: 4. The CDR3 length is 14 residues. The V gene's germline CDR1 is SGHNT and CDR2 YYREEE (reference sequence). The CDR3 spells CASSDPSGGYEQYL. Here the CDR3 DNA reads TGTGCCAGCAGCGACCCTAGCGGGGGCTACGAGCAGTACCTC.

This chain links TRBV25-1 with TRBJ1-4; D is possibly TRBD1 (6 bases). Germline V gives CDR1 MGHDK, CDR2 SYGVNS. V lost 6 bases and J lost 4, with 15 bases in between. The CDR3 loop spans 15 amino acids. CDR3 residues: CASSEARGGNEKLFF. The CDR3, as DNA: TGTGCCAGCAGCGAAGCGAGAGGGGGTAATGAAAAACTGTTTTTT.

V and J are TRBV2 and TRBJ2-7; 9 bases fit TRBD1. Germline values: CDR1 SNHLY, CDR2 FYNNEI. The CDR3 length is 14 residues. Germline trimming cut 3 bases from V and 4 bases from J; bases unmatched to any gene: 4. This CDR3 is CASSDDRGLYEQYF. DNA of the CDR3: TGTGCCAGCAGTGATGACAGGGGGTTATACGAGCAGTACTTC.

The gene calls are TRBV10-2 and TRBJ1-1; possible D gene TRBD1, 6 bases. The CDR3 covers 13 residues. Germline V gene data show CDR1 as WSHSY and CDR2 as SAAADI. The V end lost 7 bases, the J end lost 1 base, and 10 bases lay between the germline ends. The CDR3 nucleotides read TGCGCCAGCACGGACAGACGGAACACTGAAGCTTTCTTT. It codes for CASTDRRNTEAFF.

This rearrangement joins TRBV10-1 to TRBJ2-7; no reliable D call. This CDR3 has 11 amino acids. Trimming pared 3 bases from V and 6 bases from J, leaving 6 bases between. Germline V CDR1 and CDR2: WNHNN, SYGVQD (reference sequence). CDR3 nucleotides: TGCGCCAGCAGTGATAGTTCCGAGCAGTACTTC. Protein sequence: CASSDSSEQYF.

The rearrangement links TRBV28 to TRBJ1-2; TRBD1 matches 9 bases. The CDR3 is 15 amino acids. Germline V gives CDR1 MDHEN, CDR2 SYDVKM. V lost 6 bases to trimming and J lost 8 bases; unmatched junction nucleotides: 13. The CDR3 DNA follows: TGTGCCAGCAGGCCGCCGGGACAGGGATCACGCGGCTACACCTTC. Protein product: CASRPPGQGSRGYTF.

The chain employs TRBV6-5 and TRBJ2-2; D perhaps matches TRBD1 (6 bases). Trimming pared 0 bases from V and 6 bases from J, leaving 8 bases between. Germline loops: CDR1 MNHEY, CDR2 SVGAGI. The CDR3 loop spans 14 amino acids. CDR3 region: CASSYSKGAGELFF. The CDR3, as DNA: TGTGCCAGCAGTTACTCGAAGGGGGCCGGGGAGCTGTTTTTT.

The J gene is TRBJ1-1, the V gene TRBV29-1; D possibly corresponds to TRBD1 (6 bases). Looked up from germline, CDR1 is SQVTM and CDR2 is ANQGSEA. V was clipped by 4 bases and J by 7 bases, with 13 bases between them. The CDR3 covers 12 residues. The chain's CDR3 is CSVVITGSEAFF. In nucleotides, the CDR3 is TGCAGCGTTGTAATTACAGGGAGTGAAGCTTTCTTT.

The chain combines TRBV29-1 with TRBJ1-1; 8 bases map to TRBD1. This CDR3 region has 14 residues. The germline V gene has CDR1 SQVTM and CDR2 ANQGSEA. Unmatched junction bases numbered 7, after V lost 7 bases and J lost 0 bases. CDR3 nucleotides: TGCAGCGGAGACGGACAGGGACTGAACACTGAAGCTTTCTTT. Its translation: CSGDGQGLNTEAFF.

J is TRBJ1-6 and V is TRBV7-9; a weak D match, TRBD1 (6 bases). In germline, CDR1 is SEHNR, CDR2 FQNEAQ (reference sequence). Deletions cut 1 base from V and 11 bases from J, with 18 bases between. CDR3 length equals 16 residues. The CDR3 DNA follows: TGTGCCAGCAGCTTAGATCTCGGGGGGGCAGGTACACCCCTCCACTTT. Amino acid sequence: CASSLDLGGAGTPLHF.

The rearrangement uses TRBV6-4 and TRBJ2-1, with 9 bases matching TRBD2. CDR3 length equals 16 residues. The ends lost 0 bases at V and 5 bases at J; junction bases unmatched: 5. The germline V gene has CDR1 MRHNA and CDR2 SNTAGT. The CDR3 reads CASSDSGGGAHNEQFF. The CDR3 DNA reads as TGTGCCAGCAGTGACTCGGGCGGGGGGGCCCACAATGAGCAGTTCTTC.

The genes are TRBV5-4 and TRBJ1-4; 7 bases agree with TRBD1. The CDR3 runs to 13 residues. The germline gives CDR1 SGHNT, CDR2 YYREEE (reference sequence). V lost 3 bases and J lost 7; bases outside the gene matches: 3. In DNA form, the CDR3 reads TGTGCCAGCAGCTGGCAGGGGGGTGAAAAACTGTTTTTT. This encodes CASSWQGGEKLFF.

V gene TRBV5-6 combines with J gene TRBJ1-1, with D perhaps matching TRBD1 (6 bases). This CDR3 spans 13 amino acids. Trimming removed 5 bases from V and 1 base from J, with 9 bases in between. Germline loops: CDR1 SGHDT, CDR2 YYEEEE. The CDR3, as DNA: TGTGCCAGCAGTTTAGGGGGGAACACTGAAGCTTTCTTT. The encoded protein is CASSLGGNTEAFF.

The CDR3, as DNA: TGCGCCAGCAGCCAAGATACGCGGGGACAAGAGACCCAGTACTTC. Translation: CASSQDTRGQETQYF. The V gene is TRBV4-1, the J gene TRBJ2-5, with D perhaps matching TRBD2 (6 bases). The CDR3 has 15 residues. Trimming cost V 0 bases and J 2 bases, with 10 bases left between them. Germline values: CDR1 MGHRA, CDR2 YSYEKL.

V and J are TRBV4-2 and TRBJ1-1, with D uncertain. The germline gives CDR1 LGHNA, CDR2 YNFKEQ. The CDR3 is 13 amino acids. V shed 0 bases and J shed 4 bases, with 6 bases lying between them. The CDR3: CASSQDIGTEAFF. As DNA, the CDR3 is TGTGCCAGCAGCCAAGATATCGGCACTGAAGCTTTCTTT.

The rearrangement links TRBV27 to TRBJ1-5; maybe TRBD1 (5 bases). Germline values: CDR1 MNHEY, CDR2 SMNVEV (reference sequence). The CDR3 has 14 residues. V was trimmed by 6 bases and J by 4 bases, leaving 13 bases between them. CDR3 region: CASRIGHGNQPQHF. In nucleotides, the CDR3 is TGTGCCAGCAGGATTGGACATGGAAATCAGCCCCAGCATTTT.

The rearrangement joins TRBV11-2 to TRBJ1-1; D is undetermined. The CDR3 is 16 residues long. Germline V CDR1 and CDR2: SGHAT, FQNNGV. Deletions cut 0 bases from V and 5 bases from J, with 16 bases between. Here the CDR3 DNA reads TGTGCCAGCAGCTTAGATTTGGGAGGGATAGGTACTGAAGCTTTCTTT. It translates to CASSLDLGGIGTEAFF.

The chain is built from TRBV27 and TRBJ2-3; 9 nucleotides agree with TRBD2. The CDR3 is 16 residues long. Germline CDR1 and CDR2: MNHEY and SMNVEV (reference sequence). Trimming took 2 bases from V and 3 from J; bases not matched to a gene: 6. The CDR3 DNA sequence: TGTGCCAGCAGTTTACAGGCTAGCGGGACTACAGATACGCAGTATTTT. Its protein product is CASSLQASGTTDTQYF.

The chain uses TRBV6-1 and TRBJ2-7; perhaps TRBD2 as D (6 bases). There are 16 residues in the CDR3. CDR1 MNHNS and CDR2 SASEGT come from the germline V gene. Trimming took off 0 bases at V and 1 base at J, with 13 bases between the two ends. The CDR3 DNA follows: TGTGCCAGCAGTGAAGCGGAGGGGAAGGGATCCTACGAGCAGTACTTC. It yields the protein CASSEAEGKGSYEQYF.

This sequence joins TRBV7-2 and TRBJ2-1, with TRBD2 identical over 9 bases. Unmatched junction bases numbered 12, after V lost 4 bases and J lost 8 bases. This CDR3 has 16 amino acids. CDR1 is SGHTA and CDR2 is FQGNSA in the germline V gene. Written as DNA, the CDR3 is TGTGCCAGCAGCTCCTCCGGGCGGGGGGGTGGATATGAGCAGTTCTTC. Translation gives CASSSSGRGGGYEQFF.

V gene TRBV7-2 combines with J gene TRBJ2-7; the D gene is possibly TRBD2 (5 bases). Germline loops: CDR1 SGHTA, CDR2 FQGNSA. The CDR3 is made up of 11 amino acids. The germline V and J ends were trimmed by 4 bases and 9 bases, with 10 bases remaining between them. CDR3 residues: CASSSLAWQYF. CDR3 nucleotides: TGTGCCAGCAGCTCCCTAGCTTGGCAGTACTTC. Full variable domain (outside the CDR3, taken from reference TRBV7-2 and TRBJ2-7): GAGVSQSPSNKVTEKGKDVELRCDPISGHTALYWYRQSLGQGLEFLIYFQGNSAPDKSGLPSDRFSAERTGGSVSTLTIQRTQQEDSAVYLCASSSLAWQYFGPGTRLTVT.

The J gene is TRBJ2-7, the V gene TRBV27; tentative D call: TRBD2 (5 bases). The CDR3 has 12 amino acids. Germline loops: CDR1 MNHEY, CDR2 SMNVEV (reference sequence). Trimming took off 5 bases at V and 4 bases at J, with 9 bases between the two ends. Written as DNA, the CDR3 is TGTGCCAGCAGTCAGGACTGGTACGAGCAGTACTTC. Its protein is CASSQDWYEQYF.

In nucleotides, the CDR3 is TGTGCCAGCAGCCATCCCCAGTTGATTACAGATACGCAGTATTTT. Protein sequence: CASSHPQLITDTQYF. The V and J genes are TRBV11-2 and TRBJ2-3; no clear D gene. There are 15 residues in the CDR3. V dropped 5 bases and J dropped 3 bases, with 15 bases sitting between them. Germline-derived CDR1 and CDR2 are SGHAT and FQNNGV.

The rearrangement uses TRBV9 and TRBJ2-1; D remains ambiguous. V was pared by 0 bases and J by 5 bases, with 12 bases between. CDR1 and CDR2 from the germline V gene are SGDLS and YYNGEE. The CDR3 has 15 residues. The CDR3 protein is CASSVAVILNNEQFF. CDR3 DNA sequence: TGTGCCAGCAGCGTAGCAGTAATCCTGAACAATGAGCAGTTCTTC.